A single sample gave rise to the 32 T cell receptor beta chains below, sequenced in a study of spatial heterogeneity in lung cancer. TCRdb re-called the 5' RACE reads with MiXCR, one entry per CDR3 protein. The sample lists fewer than 100,000 distinct CDR3 sequences, approximately 19% occurring once. Noted time point: blood at routine non-recurrence follow-up after resection. This material consisted of PBMCs, taken at follow-up. The receptors stem from a male donor with early-stage non-small cell lung cancer.

This clonotype has just a few counts. The genes are TRBV4-1 and TRBJ1-4; no reliable D call. This CDR3 comprises 17 residues. V was cut by 1 base and J by 0 bases, with 12 bases left in between. The germline V gene has CDR1 MGHRA and CDR2 YSYEKL. CDR3 DNA: TGCGCCAGCAGCCAAGGGGCCAGATCTGCAACTAATGAAAAACTGTTTTTT. Its protein product is CASSQGARSATNEKLFF.

The CDR3 loop is CASSLTTGHNQPQHF. DNA of the CDR3: TGCGCCAGCAGCTTGACGACAGGGCACAATCAGCCCCAGCATTTT. The rearrangement links TRBV5-1 to TRBJ1-5, with 7 bases matching TRBD1. Trimming at V came to 1 base and at J to 3 bases, leaving 4 bases not matched to a gene. This CDR3 is built from 15 residues. In germline, CDR1 is SGHRS, CDR2 YFSETQ.

This chain joins TRBV2 and TRBJ2-5; a weak D match, TRBD2 (6 bases). V lost 7 bases and J lost 0, with 9 bases in between. The CDR3 totals 13 residues. From germline, CDR1 is SNHLY and CDR2 FYNNEI. CDR3: CASKGRYQETQYF. In DNA, the CDR3 is TGTGCCAGCAAGGGGAGGTACCAAGAGACCCAGTACTTC. The complete variable domain, with remaining parts taken from reference TRBV2 and TRBJ2-5, reads EPEVTQTPSHQVTQMGQEVILRCVPISNHLYFYWYRQILGQKVEFLVSFYNNEISEKSEIFDDQFSVERPDGSNFTLKIRSTKLEDSAMYFCASKGRYQETQYFGPGTRLLVL.

The V gene is TRBV7-2, the J gene TRBJ2-7; 9 positions agree with TRBD1. V was clipped by 5 bases and J by 3 bases; unmatched bases: 11. The CDR3 runs 16 residues. Germline V gene data show CDR1 as SGHTA and CDR2 as FQGNSA. The DNA of the CDR3 is TGTGCCAGCAGCGTCTCTACAGGGGGCGGCTTCTACGAGCAGTACTTC. It encodes CASSVSTGGGFYEQYF.

Only a few counts were recorded for this clonotype. The chain combines TRBV9 with TRBJ2-1; TRBD2 matches 15 bases. Germline-derived CDR1 and CDR2 are SGDLS and YYNGEE. V gave up 4 bases and J gave up 0 bases; unmatched junction bases: 5. The CDR3 has 18 residues. The CDR3: CASSLGTSGGSSYNEQFF. The CDR3 nucleotides are TGTGCCAGCAGCCTCGGGACTAGCGGGGGGAGCTCCTACAATGAGCAGTTCTTC.

The table lists this clonotype with many counts. The chain is built from TRBV12-3 or TRBV12-4 and TRBJ2-4; 10 bases map to TRBD2. The CDR3 covers 17 residues. Trimming took 0 bases from V and 6 from J; bases not matched to a gene: 8. CDR3 region: CASSLASGGARRNIQYF. CDR3 DNA: TGTGCCAGCAGTTTAGCCAGCGGGGGGGCCCGGAGAAACATTCAGTACTTC.

The chain has TRBV27 and TRBJ1-3; D is possibly TRBD1 (5 bases). The CDR3 has 14 amino acids. Germline loops: CDR1 MNHEY, CDR2 SMNVEV (reference sequence). The ends were cut back, 2 bases at V and 2 bases at J, with 7 bases in the middle. CDR3 DNA: TGTGCCAGCAGTTTAATGGGGGCTGGAAACACCATATATTTT. Its protein product is CASSLMGAGNTIYF.

This rearrangement joins TRBV5-1 to TRBJ2-7; D is possibly TRBD1 (5 bases). The V end was cut by 4 bases, the J end by 3 bases, with 11 bases between. Per the germline V gene, CDR1 is SGHRS and CDR2 is YFSETQ. This CDR3 has 13 residues. This CDR3 reads CASSLQDNYEQYF. CDR3 nucleotides: TGCGCCAGCAGCCTCCAGGACAACTACGAGCAGTACTTC. The full variable domain, completed using reference TRBV5-1 and TRBJ2-7, is KAGVTQTPRYLIKTRGQQVTLSCSPISGHRSVSWYQQTPGQGLQFLFEYFSETQRNKGNFPGRFSGRQFSNSRSEMNVSTLELGDSALYLCASSLQDNYEQYFGPGTRLTVT.

This clonotype was found a few times. The chain combines TRBV27 with TRBJ1-5; D might be TRBD1 (5 bases). Germline CDR1 and CDR2: MNHEY and SMNVEV (reference sequence). V lost 3 bases to trimming and J lost 2 bases, with 8 bases between them. The CDR3 totals 14 residues. CDR3: CASSLGLRNQPQHF. The CDR3 DNA reads as TGTGCCAGCAGTTTGGGACTGCGCAATCAGCCCCAGCATTTT.

This clonotype was seen repeatedly, ten times or more. The chain joins TRBV7-2 to TRBJ2-1; D may be TRBD1 (5 bases). Trimming left V 2 bases short and J 8 bases short, with 10 bases between. This CDR3 region has 13 residues. Germline CDR1 is SGHTA and CDR2 is FQGNSA. The chain's CDR3 is CASSLTRVHEQFF. The CDR3 DNA follows: TGTGCCAGCAGCTTAACCAGGGTTCATGAGCAGTTCTTC.

The chain has TRBV18 and TRBJ2-7, with TRBD2 matching 9 bases. The CDR3 runs 16 residues. V lost 2 bases, J lost 1 base, and 6 bases stayed unmatched. Per the germline V gene, CDR1 is KGHSH and CDR2 is LQKENI. CDR3 residues: CASSPFALAGSYEQYF. The CDR3 DNA sequence: TGTGCCAGCTCACCATTCGCACTAGCGGGTTCCTACGAGCAGTACTTC.

V usage is TRBV7-2 and J usage is TRBJ2-7, with 9 positions matching TRBD1. CDR3 length: 16 amino acids. The V and J ends lost 6 bases and 6 bases, in that order; junction bases with no gene match: 15. Germline V gives CDR1 SGHTA, CDR2 FQGNSA. The DNA for the CDR3 is TGTGCCAGCAGGGTATATTCCTACCAGACAGGGGGCGAGCAGTACTTC. Translated: CASRVYSYQTGGEQYF.

A few counts support this clonotype. CDR3 in amino acids: CASSFWREFQETQYF. As DNA, the CDR3 is TGTGCCAGCAGCTTTTGGCGGGAGTTCCAAGAGACCCAGTACTTC. The J gene is TRBJ2-5, the V gene TRBV7-9; 7 positions agree with TRBD2. Germline CDR1 reads SEHNR; CDR2 reads FQNEAQ (reference sequence). Trimming took 3 bases from V and 1 from J; bases not matched to a gene: 5. The CDR3 is made up of 15 amino acids.

The rearrangement links TRBV20-1 to TRBJ1-3; no firm D call. Deletions cut 6 bases from V and 0 bases from J, with 12 bases between. CDR3 size: 14 residues. Germline loops: CDR1 DFQATT, CDR2 SNEGSKA (reference sequence). The CDR3 region has the DNA TGCAGTGCCAAAGGATTAAGCTCTGGAAACACCATATATTTT. It is translated as CSAKGLSSGNTIYF.

The V and J genes are TRBV7-2 and TRBJ1-2; TRBD1 might be the D (5 bases). V was shortened by 3 bases and J by 1 base, with 15 bases between the two germline ends. Germline V gives CDR1 SGHTA, CDR2 FQGNSA. CDR3 length equals 16 residues. The CDR3: CASSLGGQGSNYGYTF. The DNA of the CDR3 is TGTGCCAGCAGCTTGGGGGGTCAGGGAAGTAACTATGGCTACACCTTC.

This sequence joins TRBV7-8 and TRBJ2-2, with D hard to call. This CDR3 contains 16 residues. V lost 4 bases to trimming and J lost 3 bases, with 15 bases between them. The germline gives CDR1 SGHVS, CDR2 FQNEAQ. CDR3 protein: CASSSAGWTHTGELFF. CDR3 nucleotide sequence: TGTGCCAGCAGCTCAGCAGGATGGACCCACACCGGGGAGCTGTTTTTT.

V gene TRBV14 combines with J gene TRBJ2-1; the D is unclear. The length of the CDR3 is 15 residues. Deletions cut 2 bases from V and 0 bases from J, with 8 bases between. In germline, CDR1 is SGHDN, CDR2 FVKESK. The chain's CDR3 is CASSQYKGSYNEQFF. The CDR3 DNA is TGTGCCAGCAGCCAATACAAAGGCTCCTACAATGAGCAGTTCTTC.

A few counts support this clonotype. The chain links TRBV5-6 to TRBJ2-1; 10 bases agree with TRBD1. The germline V gene encodes CDR1 SGHDT and CDR2 YYEEEE. CDR3 length: 16 amino acids. Trimming removed 1 base from V and 6 bases from J; junction bases left unmatched: 7. Here the CDR3 DNA reads TGTGCCAGCAGCTTGCTCACCGGGACAGGGGCCAATGAGCAGTTCTTC. As protein: CASSLLTGTGANEQFF. Together with reference TRBV5-6 and TRBJ2-1, the CDR3 gives the full variable domain: DAGVTQSPTHLIKTRGQQVTLRCSPKSGHDTVSWYQQALGQGPQFIFQYYEEEERQRGNFPDRFSGHQFPNYSSELNVNALLLGDSALYLCASSLLTGTGANEQFFGPGTRLTVL.

CDR3 amino acids: CASSTRQGTRSDNSPLHF. The CDR3 DNA is TGTGCCAGTAGCACCCGACAGGGTACACGATCCGATAATTCACCCCTCCACTTT. The rearrangement links TRBV19 to TRBJ1-6; 7 bases are shared with TRBD1. The CDR3 sequence is 18 residues long. CDR1 and CDR2 (germline): LNHDA, SQIVND (reference sequence). V lost 6 bases and J lost 5; bases outside the gene matches: 16.

This clonotype was seen a few times. The chain links TRBV20-1 to TRBJ1-5; D ambiguous. The V end was cut by 4 bases, the J end by 4 bases, with 11 bases between. Germline CDR1 is DFQATT and CDR2 is SNEGSKA (reference sequence). CDR3 length: 13 residues. CDR3 loop: CSATGQVNQPQHF. Here the CDR3 DNA reads TGCAGTGCTACCGGGCAGGTAAATCAGCCCCAGCATTTT.

This clonotype showed up many times. The rearrangement joins TRBV4-3 to TRBJ2-2; D not certain. Deletions cut 0 bases from V and 4 bases from J, with 6 bases between. This CDR3 is 14 amino acids long. Germline V gene lookup returns CDR1 LGHNA and CDR2 YSLEER. CDR3 bases: TGCGCCAGCAGCCAAGATCGTCCCACCGGGGAGCTGTTTTTT. Protein: CASSQDRPTGELFF.

This clonotype was recorded at least ten times. The rearrangement uses TRBV7-6 and TRBJ2-1; 8 bases fit TRBD2. V lost 1 base to trimming and J lost 6 bases; unmatched junction nucleotides: 11. This CDR3 has 17 amino acids. From germline, CDR1 is SGHVS and CDR2 FNYEAQ. CDR3 in DNA: TGTGCCAGCAGCTTAGGGGGGGCGGGAGGTCGCGGCAATGAGCAGTTCTTC. As protein: CASSLGGAGGRGNEQFF.

This chain connects TRBV25-1 to TRBJ2-7, with 9 bases identical to TRBD2. The CDR3 has 17 residues. The ends lost 2 bases at V and 6 bases at J; junction bases unmatched: 14. Germline CDR1 and CDR2: MGHDK and SYGVNS. As DNA, the CDR3 is TGTGCCAGCAGTGAAATGCCAGGGGTAGCGGGAGTCGGCGAGCAGTACTTC. Its protein is CASSEMPGVAGVGEQYF.

The V and J genes are TRBV2 and TRBJ2-2; 7 nucleotides agree with TRBD1. CDR3 length: 14 amino acids. CDR1 is SNHLY, CDR2 FYNNEI, per germline. V gave up 9 bases and J gave up 2 bases; unmatched junction bases: 6. For the CDR3, the DNA is TGTGCCAGGGCCGGGACAGCAAACACCGGGGAGCTGTTTTTT. This encodes CARAGTANTGELFF.

This clonotype has only a few counts. The CDR3 sequence: CASSSQYSNQPQHF. The DNA of the CDR3 is TGTGCCAGCAGTTCGCAGTATAGCAATCAGCCCCAGCATTTT. The V and J genes are TRBV12-3 or TRBV12-4 and TRBJ1-5, with no clear D. This CDR3 region has 14 residues. V dropped 4 bases and J dropped 0 bases, with 7 bases sitting between them.

This clonotype was counted between two and nine times. The chain couples TRBV20-1 to TRBJ2-1; D call uncertain. Trimming pared 0 bases from V and 0 bases from J, leaving 12 bases between. Germline V gives CDR1 DFQATT, CDR2 SNEGSKA (reference sequence). The CDR3 is made up of 16 amino acids. CDR3 DNA sequence: TGCAGTGCTAGAGATAAGAACCGAGGCTCCTACAATGAGCAGTTCTTC. It yields the protein CSARDKNRGSYNEQFF.

V and J are TRBV29-1 and TRBJ1-1, with 7 positions matching TRBD1. The V and J ends lost 7 bases and 4 bases, in that order; junction bases with no gene match: 6. CDR3 size: 12 residues. Germline loops: CDR1 SQVTM, CDR2 ANQGSEA. CDR3 DNA: TGCAGCGCAGCAGGGGGACTCACTGAAGCTTTCTTT. It codes for CSAAGGLTEAFF.

This clonotype came up a few times. The genes are TRBV20-1 and TRBJ1-2, with D tentatively TRBD1 (5 bases). The V and J ends lost 1 base and 2 bases respectively, with 5 bases between them. CDR1 and CDR2 (germline): DFQATT, SNEGSKA (reference sequence). This CDR3 is built from 12 residues. CDR3 residues: CSARGQNYGYTF. CDR3 in DNA: TGCAGTGCTAGAGGACAGAACTATGGCTACACCTTC.

This clonotype was seen more than once but under ten times. The chain links TRBV24-1 to TRBJ1-5; D is perhaps TRBD1 (5 bases). Between the trimmed V and J ends, which lost 4 bases and 0 bases, there was a span of 15 bases. Germline assignment: CDR1 KGHDR and CDR2 SFDVKD. The CDR3 consists of 17 residues. CDR3 amino acids: CATSDNGAGDSNQPQHF. The DNA for the CDR3 is TGTGCCACCAGTGACAATGGGGCGGGGGATAGCAATCAGCCCCAGCATTTT.

This clonotype was found a few times. The rearrangement uses TRBV24-1 and TRBJ2-5; 9 bases are shared with TRBD1. This CDR3 contains 16 residues. The germline gives CDR1 KGHDR, CDR2 SFDVKD. V trimming: 3 bases; J trimming: 4 bases; junction bases outside the gene matches: 8. The CDR3 loop reads CATSDAAGTGTETQYF. In DNA, the CDR3 is TGTGCCACCAGTGATGCCGCCGGGACAGGGACAGAGACCCAGTACTTC.

V gene TRBV5-1 combines with J gene TRBJ2-2; 8 nucleotides align to TRBD2. Germline-derived CDR1 and CDR2 are SGHRS and YFSETQ. The CDR3 runs 16 residues. The J segment lost 2 bases and the V segment lost 1 base, leaving 4 bases of the junction unmatched. CDR3 sequence reads: CASSLSGLANTGELFF. The CDR3 region has the DNA TGCGCCAGCAGCTTGTCAGGACTAGCAAACACCGGGGAGCTGTTTTTT.

The chain is built from TRBV20-1 and TRBJ1-5; D not resolved. V was cut by 7 bases and J by 2 bases, with 12 bases left in between. There are 13 residues in the CDR3. Germline assignment: CDR1 DFQATT and CDR2 SNEGSKA (reference sequence). CDR3: CSVGGKGNQPQHF. Written as DNA, the CDR3 is TGCAGTGTAGGAGGTAAGGGCAATCAGCCCCAGCATTTT.